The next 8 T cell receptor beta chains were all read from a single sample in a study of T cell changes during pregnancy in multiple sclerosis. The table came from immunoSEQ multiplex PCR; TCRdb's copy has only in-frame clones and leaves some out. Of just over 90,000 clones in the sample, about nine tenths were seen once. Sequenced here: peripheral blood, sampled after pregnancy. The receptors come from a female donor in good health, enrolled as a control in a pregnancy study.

The CDR3 sequence is CASSPLDSIDTQYF. CDR3 coding DNA: TGTGCCAGCTCACCACTGGACAGCATCGATACGCAGTATTTT. This chain uses TRBV18 with TRBJ2-3; weak D call: TRBD1 (6 bases). The CDR3 contains 14 residues. CDR1 KGHSH and CDR2 LQKENI come from the germline V gene. The V and J ends lost 1 base and 6 bases respectively, with 11 bases between them. The full variable domain, its missing parts supplied by reference TRBV18 and TRBJ2-3, is NAGVMQNPRHLVRRRGQEARLRCSPMKGHSHVYWYRQLPEEGLKFMVYLQKENIIDESGMPKERFSAEFPKEGPSILRIQQVVRGDSAAYFCASSPLDSIDTQYFGPGTRLTVL.

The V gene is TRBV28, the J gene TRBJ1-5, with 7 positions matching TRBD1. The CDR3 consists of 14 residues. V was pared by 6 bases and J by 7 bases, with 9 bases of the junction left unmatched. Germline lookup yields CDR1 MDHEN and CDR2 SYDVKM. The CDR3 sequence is CASRSGGDGQPQHF. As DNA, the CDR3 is TGTGCCAGCAGATCAGGGGGTGACGGGCAGCCCCAGCATTTT.

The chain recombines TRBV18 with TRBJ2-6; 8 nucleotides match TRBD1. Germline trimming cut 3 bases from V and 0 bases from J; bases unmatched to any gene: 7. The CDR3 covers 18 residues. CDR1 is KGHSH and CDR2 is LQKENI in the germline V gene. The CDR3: CASSPQRTGNSGANVLTF. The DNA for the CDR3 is TGTGCCAGCTCACCCCAAAGGACAGGGAACTCTGGGGCCAACGTCCTGACTTTC. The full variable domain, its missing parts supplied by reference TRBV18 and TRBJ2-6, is NAGVMQNPRHLVRRRGQEARLRCSPMKGHSHVYWYRQLPEEGLKFMVYLQKENIIDESGMPKERFSAEFPKEGPSILRIQQVVRGDSAAYFCASSPQRTGNSGANVLTFGAGSRLTVL.

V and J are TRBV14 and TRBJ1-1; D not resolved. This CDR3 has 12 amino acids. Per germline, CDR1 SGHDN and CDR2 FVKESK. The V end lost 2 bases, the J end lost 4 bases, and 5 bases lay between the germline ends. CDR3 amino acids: CASSQQITEAFF. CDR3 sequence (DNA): TGTGCCAGCAGCCAACAGATCACTGAAGCTTTCTTT.

The CDR3 bases are TGTGCCAGCAGCCAACAGGGGAACTCTGGAAACACCATATATTTT. Protein product: CASSQQGNSGNTIYF. V is TRBV11-3 and J is TRBJ1-3, with TRBD1 identical over 7 bases. The CDR3 covers 15 residues. V lost 5 bases, J lost 0 bases, and 4 bases stayed unmatched. Per the germline V gene, CDR1 is SGHNT and CDR2 is YENEEA.

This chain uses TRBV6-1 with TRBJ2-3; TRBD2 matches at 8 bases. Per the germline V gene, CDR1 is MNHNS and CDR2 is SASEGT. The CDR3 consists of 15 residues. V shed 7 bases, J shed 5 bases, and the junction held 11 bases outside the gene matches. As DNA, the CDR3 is TGTGCCAGCATTTCGACTAGCGCTCAGAGAGATACGCAGTATTTT. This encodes CASISTSAQRDTQYF.

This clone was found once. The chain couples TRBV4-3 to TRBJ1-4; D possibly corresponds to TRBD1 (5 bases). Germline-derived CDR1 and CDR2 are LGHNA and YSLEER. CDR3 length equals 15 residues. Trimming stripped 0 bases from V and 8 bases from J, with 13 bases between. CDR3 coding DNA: TGCGCCAGCAGCCAAGACTTGGGGGGTTTCGAAAAACTGTTTTTT. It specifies CASSQDLGGFEKLFF.

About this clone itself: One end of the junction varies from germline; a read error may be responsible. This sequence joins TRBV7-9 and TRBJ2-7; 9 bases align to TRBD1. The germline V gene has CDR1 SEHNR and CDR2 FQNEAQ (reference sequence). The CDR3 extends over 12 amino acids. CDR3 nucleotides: TGTGCCAGCAGCTCGTATGGACAGGGGACTTGCTTC. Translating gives CASSSYGQGTCF.